This T cell receptor (beta chain) came from a study of blood T cell repertoires in COVID-19 (dated by TCRdb to 2018 to 2020). Background on the whole study: The collaborator samples originated in the United States, Italy and Spain and spanned the acute and convalescent phases of COVID-19. Where available, HLA class I and class II types were taken from metadata supplied by the sample provider and were not determined by assay-based typing. The dataset comprised deeply sampled blood TCRbeta repertoires from subjects exposed to, actively infected with, or recovered from COVID-19. Samples came from the ongoing ImmuneRACE study (first 160 participants) plus 1,254 subjects from 6 global collaborators. The material from the prospective study consisted of cDNA or gDNA derived from T cells, B-cell-depleted T cells, or PBMCs. Sample metadata almost always included a de-identified subject ID, COVID-19 status, age in years and sex. The repertoires were made available in a free public database intended to serve as a resource for research on the immune response to SARS-CoV-2. Results the study describes overall, beyond this receptor: The amount of clinical and demographic metadata varied by source and participant and was provided uncurated.

One collaborating source in Seattle enrolled patients during active infection and followed them longitudinally through the course of disease. Collaborating institutions collected whole blood in K2EDTA tubes following their own protocols. Collaborator samples were shipped for TCRbeta analysis as frozen whole blood, isolated PBMCs, or DNA extracted from either sample type. From the cysteine up to the phenylalanine, the CDR3 has a length of 15 residues. Of the read, only the CDR3 DNA is kept; its 45 bases are in frame from base 1. The germline V gene encodes CDR1 LGHDT and CDR2 YNNKEL (reference sequence). Germline trimming amounts to 3 bases on V and 4 bases on J, with 8 as the count of junction bases outside the gene matches. The immunoSEQ Assay, a bias-controlled multiplex PCR, was used to amplify TCRbeta CDR3 regions from genomic DNA. As for how the authors treated the data: The number of nucleated cells in each sample was estimated by amplification of reference gene primers within the assay. To quantify the absolute abundance of each unique TCRbeta CDR3 rearrangement, sequence reads were collapsed and filtered. For each sample, productive Simpson clonality was calculated as the square root of Simpson's diversity index across productive rearrangements. TCRdb mirrors the immuneACCESS table, restricted to in-frame sequences. Some clones are absent from its copies; in checked studies, under half trace to an unresolved V gene, and the reason for the others is unknown. V, J and clone size were drawn from that table, and D and trimming were deduced from the DNA. The sample data list hundreds of thousands of clones, and roughly 89% of these were observed just once. The ten top clones hold 7.5% to 9% of the sample.

This clone came up a few times. No antigen is known for it. Nothing much larger sits one base from this clone, and base qualities are not available. This receptor chain uses TRBV3-1 (or the pseudogene TRBV3-2) and TRBJ1-1; 7 bases in the middle match TRBD1. Sequenced sample: peripheral blood. The source is a woman in her forties or fifties with COVID-19, enrolled during active disease. The nucleotides are TGTGCCAGCAGCCAGAACAGGGGATCCTTCACTGAAGCTTTCTTT. Its protein product is CASSQNRGSFTEAFF.